Presented here are 24 T cell receptor beta chains from one specimen sequenced in a study of cytomegalovirus exposure and HLA in healthy donors. Sequenced by immunoSEQ multiplex PCR; TCRdb stores in-frame clones only, minus some. The table lists some 120,000 clones, 85% to 90% of them singletons. Sequencing was performed on PBMCs. Every receptor here comes from a man aged 25 to 40 in good health and CMV-seronegative.

The J gene is TRBJ1-2, the V gene TRBV30; perhaps TRBD1 as D (6 bases). Deletions cut 8 bases from V and 3 bases from J, with 16 bases between. This CDR3 is 13 amino acids long. Germline values: CDR1 GTSNPN, CDR2 SVGIG (reference sequence). CDR3 sequence reads: CAGYYRVDYGYTF. The CDR3 bases are TGTGCCGGATATTACAGGGTGGACTATGGCTACACCTTC.

Only a few counts were recorded for this clone. The CDR3 region is CASSDLGVADQPQHF. CDR3 nucleotide sequence: TGTGCCAGTAGTGACCTCGGGGTGGCGGATCAGCCCCAGCATTTT. The chain joins TRBV19 to TRBJ1-5; D not resolved. This CDR3 spans 15 amino acids. Trimming took 5 bases from V and 5 from J, leaving 16 bases between them. In germline, CDR1 is LNHDA, CDR2 SQIVND (reference sequence).

The chain employs TRBV7-2 and TRBJ2-3, with TRBD2 matching over 12 bases. The germline V gene encodes CDR1 SGHTA and CDR2 FQGNSA. The CDR3 runs to 18 residues. V lost 2 bases to trimming and J lost 2 bases; unmatched junction nucleotides: 8. This CDR3 reads CASSLSSGLAGPTDTQYF. CDR3 bases: TGTGCCAGCAGCTTATCTTCCGGACTAGCGGGACCCACAGATACGCAGTATTTT. Full variable domain (missing parts from reference TRBV7-2 and TRBJ2-3): GAGVSQSPSNKVTEKGKDVELRCDPISGHTALYWYRQSLGQGLEFLIYFQGNSAPDKSGLPSDRFSAERTGGSVSTLTIQRTQQEDSAVYLCASSLSSGLAGPTDTQYFGPGTRLTVL.

The chain combines TRBV4-1 with TRBJ2-3, with a possible D match to TRBD2 (6 bases). The length of the CDR3 is 17 residues. The germline CDR1 and CDR2 sequences are MGHRA and YSYEKL. The ends were cut back, 3 bases at V and 0 bases at J, with 16 bases in the middle. CDR3 bases: TGCGCCAGCAGCCAGGGGGGAGCGGCAACTAGCACAGATACGCAGTATTTT. This translates into CASSQGGAATSTDTQYF.

V and J are TRBV29-1 and TRBJ1-5, with no clear D. Per germline, CDR1 SQVTM and CDR2 ANQGSEA. CDR3 length: 13 residues. Trimming stripped 7 bases from V and 2 bases from J, with 12 bases between. This chain's CDR3 is CSAGGQGNQPQHF. CDR3 coding DNA: TGCAGCGCCGGTGGGCAGGGCAATCAGCCCCAGCATTTT.

V gene TRBV7-3 combines with J gene TRBJ1-1, with TRBD1 as a possible D gene (6 bases). This CDR3 has 12 residues. The V gene's germline CDR1 is SGHTA and CDR2 FQGTGA. V dropped 3 bases and J dropped 8 bases, with 10 bases sitting between them. CDR3 loop: CASSFPTGEAFF. The CDR3 DNA reads TGTGCCAGCAGCTTTCCGACAGGAGAAGCTTTCTTT.

This rearrangement joins TRBV30 to TRBJ1-2; 7 nucleotides align to TRBD1. With V trimmed by 4 bases and J by 5 bases, 7 bases remained unmatched. The germline gives CDR1 GTSNPN, CDR2 SVGIG (reference sequence). The CDR3 sequence is 13 residues long. CDR3: CAWTPTGSYGYTF. DNA for the CDR3: TGTGCCTGGACCCCGACAGGGAGTTATGGCTACACCTTC.

The V gene is TRBV5-6, the J gene TRBJ2-7; perhaps TRBD1 as D (5 bases). The CDR3 is 12 residues long. V was shortened by 5 bases and J by 4 bases, with 10 bases between the two germline ends. CDR1 is SGHDT, CDR2 YYEEEE, per germline. CDR3 protein: CASSQGQYEQYF. Written as DNA, the CDR3 is TGTGCCAGCAGTCAAGGACAATACGAGCAGTACTTC.

This chain joins TRBV2 and TRBJ2-1; 7 bases are a match to TRBD2. This CDR3 has 14 residues. The J segment lost 10 bases and the V segment lost 6 bases, leaving 12 bases of the junction unmatched. Looked up from germline, CDR1 is SNHLY and CDR2 is FYNNEI. CDR3 nucleotide sequence: TGTGCCAGCAGCCTAACCACGACTAGCCCCGAGCAGTTCTTC. As protein: CASSLTTTSPEQFF. Based on the CDR3 plus reference TRBV2 and TRBJ2-1, the full variable domain is EPEVTQTPSHQVTQMGQEVILRCVPISNHLYFYWYRQILGQKVEFLVSFYNNEISEKSEIFDDQFSVERPDGSNFTLKIRSTKLEDSAMYFCASSLTTTSPEQFFGPGTRLTVL.

This clone occurred a few times. The CDR3 sequence: CAWRRQGGNGYTF. The CDR3 nucleotides read TGTGCCTGGAGGAGACAGGGGGGCAATGGCTACACCTTC. V gene TRBV30 combines with J gene TRBJ1-2; 9 bases match TRBD1. The germline V gene encodes CDR1 GTSNPN and CDR2 SVGIG (reference sequence). V was clipped by 3 bases and J by 6 bases; unmatched bases: 5. The CDR3 is 13 amino acids.

The V call is TRBV2, the J call TRBJ2-1; TRBD1 agrees at 8 bases. J lost 8 bases, V lost 7 bases, and 10 bases had no gene match. The germline V gene has CDR1 SNHLY and CDR2 FYNNEI. The CDR3 contains 14 residues. The CDR3 DNA follows: TGTGCCAGCACGCGTGACAGGGGATGGCATGAGCAGTTCTTC. Encoded protein: CASTRDRGWHEQFF.

The V gene is TRBV14, the J gene TRBJ2-5, with D perhaps matching TRBD1 (5 bases). The V end lost 4 bases, the J end lost 1 base, and 13 bases lay between the germline ends. This CDR3 comprises 15 residues. Germline-derived CDR1 and CDR2 are SGHDN and FVKESK. The DNA of the CDR3 is TGTGCCAGCAGCCCTTGGCAGGGCCTCCAAGAGACCCAGTACTTC. This encodes CASSPWQGLQETQYF. Complete variable domain (other parts from reference TRBV14 and TRBJ2-5): EAGVTQFPSHSVIEKGQTVTLRCDPISGHDNLYWYRRVMGKEIKFLLHFVKESKQDESGMPNNRFLAERTGGTYSTLKVQPAELEDSGVYFCASSPWQGLQETQYFGPGTRLLVL.

The rearrangement joins TRBV5-6 to TRBJ2-5, with D possibly TRBD1 on 6 matching bases. Looked up from germline, CDR1 is SGHDT and CDR2 is YYEEEE. The CDR3 has 14 residues. The V end was cut by 4 bases, the J end by 2 bases, with 12 bases between. CDR3: CASSGRQVQETQYF. The CDR3 DNA is TGTGCCAGCAGCGGGAGACAGGTACAAGAGACCCAGTACTTC.

The chain combines TRBV2 with TRBJ2-2, with TRBD2 matching over 10 bases. There are 15 residues in the CDR3. Trimming took 7 bases from V and 1 from J; bases not matched to a gene: 3. Germline V gives CDR1 SNHLY, CDR2 FYNNEI. This CDR3 reads CASIGLAENTGELFF. The CDR3 nucleotides are TGTGCCAGCATAGGACTAGCGGAGAACACCGGGGAGCTGTTTTTT. Looking up the rest from reference TRBV2 and TRBJ2-2 gives the full variable domain: EPEVTQTPSHQVTQMGQEVILRCVPISNHLYFYWYRQILGQKVEFLVSFYNNEISEKSEIFDDQFSVERPDGSNFTLKIRSTKLEDSAMYFCASIGLAENTGELFFGEGSRLTVL.

This clone was detected only once. The V call is TRBV18, the J call TRBJ2-2, with D uncertain. V lost 2 bases, J lost 7 bases, and 14 bases lay in between. Germline values: CDR1 KGHSH, CDR2 LQKENI. This CDR3 is 15 amino acids long. CDR3 in DNA: TGTGCCAGCTCACCATGGAGCGTTGTGGGCGGGGAGCTGTTTTTT. It encodes CASSPWSVVGGELFF.

The CDR3, as DNA: TGTGCCAGCAGCTTAGACCATGGCGGGTATAATGAAGCTTTCTTT. Amino acids: CASSLDHGGYNEAFF. The chain links TRBV11-2 to TRBJ1-1; unclear D gene. This CDR3 spans 15 amino acids. Trimming pared 0 bases from V and 7 bases from J, leaving 15 bases between. Germline CDR1 reads SGHAT; CDR2 reads FQNNGV.

This chain joins TRBV25-1 and TRBJ2-2; possible D gene TRBD1, 6 bases. Trimming pared 11 bases from V and 2 bases from J, leaving 12 bases between. Germline lookup yields CDR1 MGHDK and CDR2 SYGVNS. There are 13 residues in the CDR3. Here the CDR3 reads CASQGPNTGELFF. Written as DNA, the CDR3 is TGTGCCTCCCAGGGGCCCAACACCGGGGAGCTGTTTTTT.

The chain recombines TRBV4-1 with TRBJ1-1; TRBD1 agrees at 9 bases. Germline V gene data show CDR1 as MGHRA and CDR2 as YSYEKL. The CDR3 extends over 13 amino acids. Trimming cost V 4 bases and J 5 bases; bases outside gene matches: 2. The CDR3 region is CASSRTGETEAFF. The CDR3 nucleotides are TGCGCCAGCAGCCGGACAGGGGAGACTGAAGCTTTCTTT.

V is TRBV25-1 and J is TRBJ2-1, with TRBD2 matching over 10 bases. The CDR3 is made up of 15 amino acids. The ends lost 4 bases at V and 8 bases at J; junction bases unmatched: 8. CDR1 and CDR2 from the germline V gene are MGHDK and SYGVNS. CDR3 nucleotide sequence: TGTGCCAGCAGTGCAGGCCTAGCGGGAGTACATGAGCAGTTCTTC. Protein: CASSAGLAGVHEQFF.

The chain employs TRBV4-2 and TRBJ2-7, with 12 bases identical to TRBD2. V was clipped by 4 bases and J by 5 bases; unmatched bases: 15. Germline CDR1 is LGHNA and CDR2 is YNFKEQ. The CDR3 extends over 18 amino acids. The CDR3 nucleotides read TGTGCCAGCAGCCCCCTTACGGTGACTAGCGGGGGTCATAACGAGCAGTACTTC. It codes for CASSPLTVTSGGHNEQYF.

The chain is built from TRBV6-6 and TRBJ2-3; D not resolved. The CDR3 spans 11 residues. The germline V and J ends were trimmed by 3 bases and 5 bases, with 3 bases remaining between them. Germline loops: CDR1 MNHNY, CDR2 SVGAGI (reference sequence). The CDR3 DNA reads as TGTGCCAGCAGTTATCGAGATACGCAGTATTTT. It codes for CASSYRDTQYF.

CDR3 DNA sequence: TGCGCCAGCAGTGCCCCCGTGAGCTACGAGCAGTACTTC. It yields the protein CASSAPVSYEQYF. The chain joins TRBV10-2 to TRBJ2-7; no firm D call. CDR3 length: 13 residues. Germline-derived CDR1 and CDR2 are WSHSY and SAAADI. V was cut by 4 bases and J by 3 bases, with 10 bases left in between.

A single count supports this clone. This chain connects TRBV7-9 to TRBJ1-3, with D perhaps TRBD1 (6 bases). The V gene lost 2 bases and the J gene lost 0 bases, with 11 bases spanning the gap. There are 16 residues in the CDR3. CDR1 is SEHNR, CDR2 FQNEAQ, per germline (reference sequence). CDR3 DNA: TGTGCCAGCAGCTTAACAGGGCTTACCTCTGGAAACACCATATATTTT. Translation: CASSLTGLTSGNTIYF.

V usage is TRBV9 and J usage is TRBJ2-5; D is uncertain. CDR3 length equals 11 residues. The germline V and J ends were trimmed by 6 bases and 5 bases, with 8 bases remaining between them. CDR1 and CDR2 from the germline V gene are SGDLS and YYNGEE. The CDR3 bases are TGTGCCAGCACCTCCGGGGAGACCCAGTACTTC. Amino acid sequence: CASTSGETQYF.